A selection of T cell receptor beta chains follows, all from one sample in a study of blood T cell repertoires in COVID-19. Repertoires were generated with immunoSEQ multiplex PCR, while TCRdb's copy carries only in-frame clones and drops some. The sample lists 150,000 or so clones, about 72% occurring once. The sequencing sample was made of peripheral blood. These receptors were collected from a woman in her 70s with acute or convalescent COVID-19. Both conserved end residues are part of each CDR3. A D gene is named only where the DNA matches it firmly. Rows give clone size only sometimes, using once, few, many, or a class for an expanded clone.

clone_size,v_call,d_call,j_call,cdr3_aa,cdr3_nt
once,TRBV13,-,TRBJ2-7,CASSSRDYEQYF,TGTGCCAGCAGCTCCCGGGACTACGAGCAGTACTTC
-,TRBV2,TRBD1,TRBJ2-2,CASRSGGTGITGELFF,TGTGCCAGCAGGTCAGGGGGGACAGGTATAACCGGGGAGCTGTTTTTT
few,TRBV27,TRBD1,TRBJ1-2,CASSPEDRATSNYGYTF,TGTGCCAGCAGTCCAGAGGACAGGGCGACCTCTAACTATGGCTACACCTTC
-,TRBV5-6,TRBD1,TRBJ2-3,CASSLGATGADTQYF,TGTGCCAGCAGCTTAGGGGCTACAGGGGCAGATACGCAGTATTTT
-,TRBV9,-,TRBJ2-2,CASSVEATGELFF,TGTGCCAGCAGCGTAGAAGCCACCGGGGAGCTGTTTTTT
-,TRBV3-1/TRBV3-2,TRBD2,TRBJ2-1,CASSQGLAGPYNEQFF,TGTGCCAGCAGCCAAGGACTAGCGGGACCCTACAATGAGCAGTTCTTC
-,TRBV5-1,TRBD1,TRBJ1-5,CASSLTGGLNQPQHF,TGCGCCAGCAGCTTGACAGGGGGTTTAAATCAGCCCCAGCATTTT
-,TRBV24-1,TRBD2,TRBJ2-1,CATSDPGTRGNEQFF,TGTGCCACCAGTGACCCCGGGACTAGAGGCAATGAGCAGTTCTTC
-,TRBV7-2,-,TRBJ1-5,CASSQGTQPQHF,TGTGCCAGCAGCCAGGGCACTCAGCCCCAGCATTTT
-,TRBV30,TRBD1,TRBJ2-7,CAWSYLPGQGSYEQYF,TGTGCCTGGAGCTACTTACCGGGACAGGGTTCCTACGAGCAGTACTTC
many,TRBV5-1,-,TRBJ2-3,CASSLGGVITDTQYF,TGCGCCAGCAGCTTGGGCGGCGTCATCACAGATACGCAGTATTTT
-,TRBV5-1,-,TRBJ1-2,CASSLGLDSYYGYTF,TGCGCCAGCAGCTTGGGCCTGGACAGTTACTATGGCTACACCTTC
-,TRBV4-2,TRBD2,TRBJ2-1,CASSQGLAGEAEQFF,TGTGCCAGCAGCCAGGGACTAGCGGGAGAGGCGGAGCAGTTCTTC
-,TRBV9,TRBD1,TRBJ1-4,CASSVGDRGRASEKLFF,TGTGCCAGCAGCGTAGGCGACAGGGGGCGGGCCAGTGAAAAACTGTTTTTT
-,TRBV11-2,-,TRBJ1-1,CASSLDPSGGTEAFF,TGTGCCAGCAGCTTAGATCCTTCCGGGGGCACTGAAGCTTTCTTT
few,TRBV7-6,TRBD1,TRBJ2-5,CASSLGTGGWETQYF,TGTGCCAGCAGCTTAGGGACAGGGGGTTGGGAGACCCAGTACTTC
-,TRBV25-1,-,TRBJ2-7,CASSESTGEVYEQYF,TGTGCCAGCAGTGAATCAACAGGGGAGGTTTACGAGCAGTACTTC
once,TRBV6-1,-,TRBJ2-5,CASSEARIGAQYF,TGTGCCAGCAGTGAAGCCCGGATAGGGGCCCAGTACTTC
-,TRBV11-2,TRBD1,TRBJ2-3,CASSANPGQGFSDTQYF,TGTGCCAGCAGCGCCAATCCGGGACAGGGTTTTTCAGATACGCAGTATTTT
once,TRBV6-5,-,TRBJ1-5,CASTRKGESNQPQHF,TGTGCCAGCACCCGGAAGGGGGAAAGCAATCAGCCCCAGCATTTT
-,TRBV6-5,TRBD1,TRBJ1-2,CASSYSDRDYGYTF,TGTGCCAGCAGTTACTCCGACAGGGACTATGGCTACACCTTC
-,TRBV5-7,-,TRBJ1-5,CASSLGVGLDNQPQHF,TGTGCCAGCAGCTTGGGTGTGGGCCTCGACAATCAGCCCCAGCATTTT